A single sample is the source of the 13 T cell receptor beta chains below, sequenced in a study of blood T cells in healthy people across ages (dated by TCRdb to 2013 to 2016). Library construction relied on 5' RACE. A second roughly 6 to 11 cycle PCR used a sample-barcoded 5' primer and a J-beta primer mix. TCRdb's own reprocessing of the public reads used fastp at Q25 and MiXCR and kept productive beta chains. Each CDR3 protein gets just one entry, which takes the most common genes and DNA from the rows behind it. A total of 1.8 million or so distinct CDR3 sequences appear in this sample, roughly two fifths of them only once. Approximately 22% of the sample rests with the top ten. Sequences were obtained from blood. Receptor source: a human donor in good health.

This clonotype was counted only a few times. V is TRBV5-1 and J is TRBJ1-2; no definite D call. V gave up 3 bases and J gave up 3 bases, with 15 bases separating them. The CDR3 contains 15 residues. The germline V gene encodes CDR1 SGHRS and CDR2 YFSETQ. CDR3: CASSSGVNKDYGYTF. Here the CDR3 DNA reads TGCGCCAGCAGCTCGGGAGTCAACAAAGACTATGGCTACACCTTC.

This clonotype was found many times. The chain links TRBV7-2 to TRBJ2-3; 9 nucleotides line up with TRBD2. This CDR3 is built from 15 residues. V lost 8 bases, J lost 0 bases, and 6 bases stayed unmatched. Germline-derived CDR1 and CDR2 are SGHTA and FQGNSA. As DNA, the CDR3 is TGTGCCAGCCGGGAGGGACTAGCTAGCACAGATACGCAGTATTTT. Encoded protein: CASREGLASTDTQYF.

V is TRBV7-2 and J is TRBJ2-5, with D possibly being TRBD1 (5 bases). The CDR3 has 15 amino acids. The germline gives CDR1 SGHTA, CDR2 FQGNSA. V was shortened by 5 bases and J by 1 base, with 14 bases between the two germline ends. The CDR3, as DNA: TGTGCCAGCAGCCCCAGGGCAGGGTCCCAAGAGACCCAGTACTTC. The encoded protein is CASSPRAGSQETQYF.

J is TRBJ2-4 and V is TRBV5-1; TRBD1 is a possible D gene (6 bases). The end of the DNA aligns better with TRBJ2-7, so the J call may be wrong. The CDR3 is made up of 16 amino acids. CDR1 is SGHRS, CDR2 YFSETQ, per germline. In nucleotides, the CDR3 is TGCGCCAGCAGCTTGGCTTCTACAGGGTATCTCGACGAGCAGTACTTC. Protein: CASSLASTGYLDEQYF.

V is TRBV28 and J is TRBJ1-1, with D unclear. CDR1 and CDR2 from the germline V gene are MDHEN and SYDVKM. The length of the CDR3 is 12 residues. The V gene lost 9 bases and the J gene lost 1 base, with 9 bases spanning the gap. In nucleotides, the CDR3 is TGTGCCAGTATCGAGGGGAACACTGAAGCTTTCTTT. Translation: CASIEGNTEAFF.

This chain connects TRBV9 to TRBJ2-4; D call uncertain. CDR1 is SGDLS, CDR2 YYNGEE, per germline. The ends were cut back, 3 bases at V and 0 bases at J, with 13 bases in the middle. The CDR3 consists of 16 residues. CDR3 protein: CASSADGRLAKNIQYF. Here the CDR3 DNA reads TGTGCCAGCAGCGCCGACGGACGGCTAGCCAAAAACATTCAGTACTTC.

This chain joins TRBV6-2 or TRBV6-3 and TRBJ2-5; possibly TRBD1 or TRBD2 for D (5 bases each). Trimming cost V 2 bases and J 1 base, with 14 bases left between them. The CDR3 runs to 16 residues. Germline V gene sequence: CDR1 MNHEY, CDR2 SVGEGT. CDR3 sequence (DNA): TGTGCCAGCAGTTACGCGGGCAGGGCCACCCAAGAGACCCAGTACTTC. Protein: CASSYAGRATQETQYF.

The chain links TRBV20-1 to TRBJ2-3; possibly TRBD2 for D (6 bases). The CDR3 contains 16 residues. The V end lost 2 bases, the J end lost 4 bases, and 19 bases lay between the germline ends. Germline CDR1 DFQATT, CDR2 SNEGSKA (reference sequence). The CDR3 here is CSARWRGPRGPDTQYF. In DNA, the CDR3 is TGCAGTGCTAGATGGCGGGGACCCCGTGGCCCAGATACGCAGTATTTT.

The sample holds a few counts of this clonotype. The chain uses TRBV4-3 and TRBJ2-7, with D possibly being TRBD2 (6 bases). V was cut by 1 base and J by 3 bases, with 10 bases left in between. The CDR3 is made up of 14 amino acids. Germline V gene data show CDR1 as LGHNA and CDR2 as YSLEER. CDR3 protein: CASSQGRDFYEQYF. In DNA form, the CDR3 reads TGCGCCAGCAGCCAAGGACGGGACTTCTACGAGCAGTACTTC.

The chain recombines TRBV11-3 with TRBJ1-2, with 7 positions matching TRBD1. V lost 5 bases and J lost 2; bases outside the gene matches: 8. The CDR3 totals 15 residues. In germline, CDR1 is SGHNT, CDR2 YENEEA. DNA for the CDR3: TGTGCCAGCAGCCCTAGAGGGGGCGTGAACTATGGCTACACCTTC. Translation: CASSPRGGVNYGYTF.

This clonotype was seen a handful of times. The CDR3 protein is CASSYEAGKSDTGGYTF. CDR3 in DNA: TGTGCCAGCAGTTACGAGGCAGGGAAGTCCGATACTGGTGGCTACACCTTC. V and J are TRBV27 and TRBJ1-2, with D possibly matching TRBD1 (5 bases). Germline V gene lookup returns CDR1 MNHEY and CDR2 SMNVEV (reference sequence). This CDR3 spans 17 amino acids. V lost 4 bases and J 7 bases, leaving 25 bases between the germline ends.

Only a few counts were recorded for this clonotype. This rearrangement joins TRBV27 to TRBJ2-3; TRBD1 aligns across 9 bases. The CDR3 contains 16 residues. V was clipped by 5 bases and J by 0 bases; unmatched bases: 6. The germline V gene encodes CDR1 MNHEY and CDR2 SMNVEV (reference sequence). The CDR3 loop reads CASSVQGAPSTDTQYF. CDR3 DNA sequence: TGTGCCAGCAGTGTACAGGGGGCCCCTAGCACAGATACGCAGTATTTT.

This clonotype was detected a few times. The chain is built from TRBV7-9 and TRBJ2-5, with 9 bases identical to TRBD1. The J call may not be correct, given that the DNA end is closer to TRBJ2-7. From germline, CDR1 is SEHNR and CDR2 FQNEAQ (reference sequence). This CDR3 has 15 residues. CDR3 region: CASSLDFRDRDEQYF. CDR3 bases: TGTGCCAGCAGCTTAGATTTCCGGGACAGGGACGAGCAGTACTTC.